This TCR beta chain was recovered during a study of shared clonotypes between healthy human individuals. This CDR3 comprises 13 residues. Germline V gene sequence: CDR1 SGDLS, CDR2 YYNGEE. V was shortened by 2 bases and J by 8 bases, with 13 bases between the two germline ends. Naive-designated CD8 cells lacked CD45RO, were positively enriched for CCR7, and omitted terminally differentiated effector memory CD45RA+ cells. This clone occurred a few times. Some clones are missing from TCRdb's copy, which holds only in-frame ones; the method was immunoSEQ multiplex PCR. The sample lists approximately 1.9 million clones; just over 90% were seen once.

V is TRBV9 and J is TRBJ1-1, with D perhaps matching TRBD1 (6 bases). The source material was naive CD8+ T cells from PBMCs. This clonotype originated in a man younger than 30 in good health. Some clones in this sample may be carry-over from other donors' samples. CDR3 sequence reads: CASSVEAQGEAFF. CDR3 bases: TGTGCCAGCAGCGTTGAGGCACAGGGAGAAGCTTTCTTT. Using reference TRBV9 and TRBJ1-1 for the parts outside the CDR3, the full variable domain is DSGVTQTPKHLITATGQRVTLRCSPRSGDLSVYWYQQSLDQGLQFLIQYYNGEERAKGNILERFSAQQFPDLHSELNLSSLELGDSALYFCASSVEAQGEAFFGQGTRLTVV.